The 10 T cell receptor beta chains presented below share a single source sample, sequenced in a study of blood T cells in healthy people across ages. Primers used in a second PCR of about 6 to 11 cycles were a sample-barcoded 5' primer and a J-beta primer mix. TCRdb re-called the 5' RACE reads with MiXCR, one entry per CDR3 protein. The sample lists over 700,000 distinct CDR3 sequences; 53% were seen once. Sequenced: blood. The source of these receptors is a man older than 75 in good health.

The V and J genes are TRBV28 and TRBJ2-7; possible D gene TRBD1, 7 bases. Germline CDR1 and CDR2: MDHEN and SYDVKM. V was trimmed by 4 bases and J by 3 bases, leaving 16 bases between them. The CDR3 spans 15 residues. The CDR3 sequence: CASSSGGLQIYEQYF. For the CDR3, the DNA is TGTGCCAGCAGTTCAGGGGGGCTCCAAATCTACGAGCAGTACTTC.

The chain links TRBV7-9 to TRBJ2-4, with 9 bases identical to TRBD1. V was pared by 5 bases and J by 6 bases, with 8 bases of the junction left unmatched. This CDR3 region has 15 residues. Germline-derived CDR1 and CDR2 are SEHNR and FQNEAQ (reference sequence). CDR3 protein: CASSTKGTGRNIQYF. CDR3 DNA: TGTGCCAGCAGCACCAAAGGGACAGGGAGAAACATTCAGTACTTC.

This sequence joins TRBV4-3 and TRBJ1-2, with a weak D call TRBD1 (6 bases). This CDR3 is 16 amino acids long. Germline CDR1 is LGHNA and CDR2 is YSLEER. Trimming stripped 0 bases from V and 8 bases from J, with 19 bases between. The CDR3 DNA sequence: TGCGCCAGCAGCCAAGATAGGGGGACATTCGTTCAGGGCTACACCTTC. Amino acid sequence: CASSQDRGTFVQGYTF.

The rearrangement joins TRBV27 to TRBJ1-5; 7 nucleotides line up with TRBD1. V was pared by 6 bases and J by 0 bases, with 5 bases of the junction left unmatched. Germline CDR1 is MNHEY and CDR2 is SMNVEV (reference sequence). The CDR3 has 15 residues. The CDR3 spells CASRLQGISNQPQHF. Here the CDR3 DNA reads TGTGCCAGCAGACTACAGGGGATTAGCAATCAGCCCCAGCATTTT.

There are a few counts of this clonotype. The chain employs TRBV5-1 and TRBJ2-4, with D tentatively TRBD1 (6 bases). Germline CDR1 and CDR2: SGHRS and YFSETQ. The V and J ends lost 0 bases and 6 bases respectively, with 10 bases between them. There are 14 residues in the CDR3. The CDR3 spells CASSLDRDLNIQYF. CDR3 DNA: TGCGCCAGCAGCTTGGACAGGGACCTAAACATTCAGTACTTC.

A note on this clonotype: The DNA is omitted, as the CDR3 cannot be located on it reliably, and the CDR3 follows TCRdb's listing. This chain uses TRBV6-2 or TRBV6-3 with TRBJ2-5; TRBD2 is the table's D call and was not checked against the DNA. The CDR3 contains 14 residues when both ends are counted. Germline values: CDR1 MNHEY, CDR2 SVGEGT. CDR3 region: CASSSSDGPETQYF.

With regard to this clonotype: One junction end does not reproduce the germline sequence, and a read error may be involved. V gene TRBV27 combines with J gene TRBJ2-4, with D maybe TRBD1 (6 bases). Near its end, the DNA agrees better with TRBJ2-7, so the J call may be wrong. Germline V gene sequence: CDR1 MNHEY, CDR2 SMNVEV (reference sequence). The CDR3 sequence is 17 residues long. The CDR3 region is CASGFGVDRTVYYEQYF. As DNA, the CDR3 is TGTGCCAGCGGTTTTGGTGTTGATCGGACAGTTTACTACGAGCAGTACTTC.

This chain joins TRBV2 and TRBJ1-5, with D tentatively TRBD1 (5 bases). Trimming pared 3 bases from V and 4 bases from J, leaving 10 bases between. This CDR3 spans 14 amino acids. Germline CDR1 is SNHLY and CDR2 is FYNNEI. This CDR3 is CASSDKRGNQPQHF. In DNA, the CDR3 is TGTGCCAGCAGTGACAAGAGGGGTAATCAGCCCCAGCATTTT.

V gene TRBV5-1 combines with J gene TRBJ2-5, with TRBD1 matching over 9 bases. J gave up 11 bases and V 4 bases, and 18 bases lay outside the gene matches. The CDR3 runs 16 residues. From germline, CDR1 is SGHRS and CDR2 YFSETQ. CDR3 DNA: TGCGCCAGCAGCCCCGTAGGATACACAGGGGGCAATGAGCAGTACTTC. It specifies CASSPVGYTGGNEQYF.

The chain combines TRBV12-3 or TRBV12-4 with TRBJ1-1; TRBD1 matches at 7 bases. The CDR3 contains 16 residues. The V and J ends lost 6 bases and 1 base, in that order; junction bases with no gene match: 11. CDR3 coding DNA: TGTGCCAGCAGCCCTCGGAGGGGGCAGGGGAACACTGAAGCTTTCTTT. It yields the protein CASSPRRGQGNTEAFF.